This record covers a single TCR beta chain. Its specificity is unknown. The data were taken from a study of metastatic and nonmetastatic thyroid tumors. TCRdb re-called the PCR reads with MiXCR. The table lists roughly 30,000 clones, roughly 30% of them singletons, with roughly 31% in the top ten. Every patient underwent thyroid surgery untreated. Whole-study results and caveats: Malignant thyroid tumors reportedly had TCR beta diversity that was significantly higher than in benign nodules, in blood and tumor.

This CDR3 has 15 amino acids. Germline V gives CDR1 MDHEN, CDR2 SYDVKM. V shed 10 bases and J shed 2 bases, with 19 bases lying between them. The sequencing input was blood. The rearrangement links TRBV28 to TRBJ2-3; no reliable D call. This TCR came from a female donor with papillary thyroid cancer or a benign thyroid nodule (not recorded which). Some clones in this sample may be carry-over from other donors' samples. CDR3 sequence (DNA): TGTGCCATCAGCCTCGCTGGAGTTACCACAGATACGCAGTATTTT. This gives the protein CAISLAGVTTDTQYF. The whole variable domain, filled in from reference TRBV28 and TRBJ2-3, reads DVKVTQSSRYLVKRTGEKVFLECVQDMDHENMFWYRQDPGLGLRLIYFSYDVKMKEKGDIPEGYSVSREKKERFSLILESASTNQTSMYLCAISLAGVTTDTQYFGPGTRLTVL.